This is a list of T cell receptor beta chains from one sample in a study of human T cells and chemical hapten exposure. TCRdb used MiXCR to reprocess the 5' RACE reads, holding one entry per CDR3 protein. The sample shows roughly 81,000 distinct CDR3 sequences, 6.5% to 8.5% of them seen only once. These receptors were collected from a male donor in good health. Both conserved end residues are part of each CDR3. D genes are given only for firm matches. A clone size is listed for some rows: how often the clone was seen (once, few, many), or a class if it is expanded.

cdr3_aa | cdr3_nt | d_call | j_call | clone_size | v_call
CASSQHPGQSSGANVLTF | TGTGCCAGCAGCCAACACCCGGGACAGAGCTCTGGGGCCAACGTCCTGACTTTC | TRBD1 | TRBJ2-6 | many | TRBV3-1
CASSQDRVGPTDTQYF | TGCGCCAGCAGCCAAGATCGGGTCGGCCCCACAGATACGCAGTATTTT | . | TRBJ2-3 | . | TRBV4-3
CASSGDYKETQYF | TGTGCCAGCAGTGGCGACTATAAAGAGACCCAGTACTTC | . | TRBJ2-5 | few | TRBV6-1
CASTGGGNQPQHF | TGTGCCAGTACAGGGGGCGGCAATCAGCCCCAGCATTTT | TRBD1 | TRBJ1-5 | many | TRBV19
CASSPGTYGTGELFF | TGCGCCAGCAGCCCGGGGACTTACGGCACCGGGGAGCTGTTTTTT | . | TRBJ2-2 | few | TRBV5-1
CSAGDGLSYNSPLHF | TGCAGTGCTGGGGACGGTCTCTCCTATAATTCACCCCTCCACTTT | . | TRBJ1-6 | few | TRBV20-1
CASRDSGSGETQYF | TGTGCCAGTAGAGACAGCGGATCGGGAGAGACCCAGTACTTC | . | TRBJ2-5 | . | TRBV19
CASSHHGPGANVLTF | TGTGCCAGCAGCCACCACGGACCTGGGGCCAACGTCCTGACTTTC | . | TRBJ2-6 | . | TRBV6-5
CSVKQSGTGDQPQHF | TGCAGCGTTAAGCAATCCGGGACAGGAGATCAGCCCCAGCATTTT | TRBD1 | TRBJ1-5 | few | TRBV29-1
CSVQGSEGNYGYTF | TGCAGCGTCCAAGGTTCAGAGGGCAACTATGGCTACACCTTC | . | TRBJ1-2 | many | TRBV29-1
CAWNKLAGVNSYNEQFF | TGTGCCTGGAACAAGCTAGCGGGAGTGAACTCCTACAATGAGCAGTTCTTC | TRBD2 | TRBJ2-1 | . | TRBV30
CASSSQTGSSYEQYF | TGTGCCAGCAGCTCCCAGACAGGATCCTCCTACGAGCAGTACTTC | . | TRBJ2-7 | many | TRBV7-9
CASSQGPGQGDEQYF | TGCGCCAGCAGCCAAGGTCCGGGACAGGGTGACGAGCAGTACTTC | TRBD1 | TRBJ2-7 | . | TRBV4-1
CASYSPLRREGGFGEQFF | TGTGCCAGCTACTCACCCCTTAGGCGGGAGGGGGGATTCGGTGAGCAGTTCTTC | TRBD2 | TRBJ2-1 | . | TRBV6-6
CASSTQGQGRATQYF | TGTGCCAGCAGCACCCAGGGACAGGGGAGAGCCACGCAGTATTTT | TRBD1 | TRBJ2-3 | . | TRBV7-2
CASSQVLGYGEQYF | TGCGCCAGCAGCCAAGTGTTAGGGTATGGCGAGCAGTACTTC | . | TRBJ2-7 | . | TRBV4-1
CASSFREISEQFF | TGTGCCAGCAGTTTTCGGGAGATAAGTGAGCAGTTCTTC | . | TRBJ2-1 | many | TRBV12-3/TRBV12-4
CASRLGGGNEAFF | TGCGCCAGCAGACTAGGAGGGGGAAATGAAGCTTTCTTT | . | TRBJ1-1 | . | TRBV5-1
CASSLGRPDVAKNIQYF | TGCGCCAGCAGCTTGGGACGGCCTGATGTAGCCAAAAACATTCAGTACTTC | . | TRBJ2-4 | many | TRBV5-1
CASSWTRSYNEQFF | TGTGCCAGCAGCTGGACTAGATCCTACAATGAGCAGTTCTTC | TRBD2 | TRBJ2-1 | . | TRBV12-3/TRBV12-4
CASSPPGTASEAFF | TGTGCCAGCTCACCACCGGGGACAGCATCTGAAGCTTTCTTT | TRBD1 | TRBJ1-1 | few | TRBV18
CAISEETYEQYF | TGTGCCATCAGTGAGGAAACCTACGAGCAGTACTTC | . | TRBJ2-7 | . | TRBV10-3
CSVQGNSNQPQHF | TGCAGCGTTCAGGGAAATAGCAATCAGCCCCAGCATTTT | . | TRBJ1-5 | few | TRBV29-1
CASSLEHGVETQYF | TGTGCCAGCAGCTTAGAGCACGGGGTCGAGACCCAGTACTTC | . | TRBJ2-5 | few | TRBV7-3
CASSLGLAGLSNTGELFF | TGTGCCAGCAGTTTGGGGCTAGCGGGACTATCGAACACCGGGGAGCTGTTTTTT | TRBD2 | TRBJ2-2 | many | TRBV6-2/TRBV6-3
CSARVSSGPPDTQYF | TGCAGTGCTAGAGTATCTAGCGGGCCCCCAGATACGCAGTATTTT | TRBD2 | TRBJ2-3 | . | TRBV20-1
CASSEEETGWSYNEQFF | TGTGCCAGCAGTGAAGAGGAGACAGGGTGGTCCTACAATGAGCAGTTCTTC | TRBD1 | TRBJ2-1 | . | TRBV6-1
CASSFSDRSTDTQYF | TGTGCCAGCAGTTTCAGCGACAGAAGCACAGATACGCAGTATTTT | . | TRBJ2-3 | . | TRBV27
CASSEARGSPSETQYF | TGTGCCAGCAGTGAAGCCCGGGGATCACCGTCGGAGACCCAGTACTTC | . | TRBJ2-5 | few | TRBV25-1
CASSELGRGLDYEQYF | TGTGCCAGCAGTGAATTAGGACGGGGTTTAGACTACGAGCAGTACTTC | . | TRBJ2-7 | few | TRBV25-1
CASSQYLGTSNEQFF | TGCGCCAGCAGCCAATACCTCGGGACCTCCAATGAGCAGTTCTTC | . | TRBJ2-1 | few | TRBV4-1
CASSKGPRDRVTWDTEAFF | TGTGCCAGCAGCAAAGGGCCCCGGGACAGGGTCACTTGGGACACTGAAGCTTTCTTT | . | TRBJ1-1 | few | TRBV21-1
CSAQIVGTLYEQYF | TGCAGTGCTCAAATAGTGGGGACACTCTACGAGCAGTACTTC | . | TRBJ2-7 | many | TRBV20-1
CASSPGNTGELFF | TGTGCCAGCAGCCCAGGGAACACCGGGGAGCTGTTTTTT | . | TRBJ2-2 | many | TRBV5-6
CASSSPQGTGNSGELFF | TGTGCCAGCAGCTCGCCGCAAGGGACAGGGAACTCTGGGGAGCTGTTTTTT | TRBD1 | TRBJ2-2 | many | TRBV7-9
CASSLPDRTDTQYF | TGTGCCAGCAGCTTACCCGACCGCACAGATACGCAGTATTTT | . | TRBJ2-3 | few | TRBV7-9
CASRSSKTDTQYF | TGTGCCAGCAGGTCCAGCAAAACAGATACGCAGTATTTT | . | TRBJ2-3 | many | TRBV12-3/TRBV12-4
CASATGGASSGANVLTF | TGTGCCAGTGCCACAGGGGGCGCCTCATCTGGGGCCAACGTCCTGACTTTC | TRBD1 | TRBJ2-6 | few | TRBV19
CASRGQGFYEQYF | TGTGCCAGCAGGGGACAGGGGTTTTACGAGCAGTACTTC | TRBD1 | TRBJ2-7 | few | TRBV27
CASRPVRDYEQYF | TGTGCCAGCAGACCGGTCCGCGACTACGAGCAGTACTTC | . | TRBJ2-7 | few | TRBV27
CASSQWNTEAFF | TGTGCCAGCAGCCAATGGAACACTGAAGCTTTCTTT | . | TRBJ1-1 | . | TRBV3-1